Each of the 19 T cell receptor beta chains below was sequenced from the same sample in a study of blood T cell repertoires in COVID-19. The data were produced by immunoSEQ multiplex PCR, yet TCRdb's version contains in-frame clones alone and is incomplete. The sample shows about 140,000 clones, 84% of them seen only once. The material sequenced was peripheral blood. Receptors originate from a man under 40 with COVID-19, enrolled during active disease.

The rearrangement links TRBV6-6 to TRBJ1-6; D might be TRBD1 (5 bases). The CDR3 runs 15 residues. CDR1 is MNHNY and CDR2 is SVGAGI in the germline V gene (reference sequence). Trimming took off 0 bases at V and 5 bases at J, with 8 bases between the two ends. The CDR3, as DNA: TGTGCCAGCAGTTACTCGACAGTAAATAATTCACCCCTCCACTTT. Translated, it gives CASSYSTVNNSPLHF.

This clone occurred a few times. V and J are TRBV28 and TRBJ2-4, with a weak D call TRBD2 (5 bases). V was pared by 1 base and J by 0 bases, with 7 bases between. The CDR3 is 15 residues long. Germline V gene data show CDR1 as MDHEN and CDR2 as SYDVKM. The CDR3 sequence is CASSLSGIAKNIQYF. The DNA of the CDR3 is TGTGCCAGCAGTTTATCGGGAATAGCCAAAAACATTCAGTACTTC.

The chain couples TRBV28 to TRBJ1-5, with TRBD1 matching over 11 bases. The CDR3 has 14 amino acids. V shed 10 bases, J shed 6 bases, and the junction held 8 bases outside the gene matches. Germline CDR1 reads MDHEN; CDR2 reads SYDVKM. This chain's CDR3 is CATFGGTGGQPQHF. The CDR3 DNA reads as TGTGCCACCTTCGGTGGGACAGGGGGTCAGCCCCAGCATTTT.

J is TRBJ2-3 and V is TRBV28; D unclear. The CDR3 has 13 amino acids. The V gene's germline CDR1 is MDHEN and CDR2 SYDVKM. The V end lost 11 bases, the J end lost 1 base, and 13 bases lay between the germline ends. CDR3 coding DNA: TGTGCCTCGATGGGCAGTGGCACAGATACGCAGTATTTT. It yields the protein CASMGSGTDTQYF.

The chain links TRBV19 to TRBJ2-7, with 9 positions matching TRBD1. CDR1 is LNHDA, CDR2 SQIVND, per germline (reference sequence). V was clipped by 7 bases and J by 1 base; unmatched bases: 8. The length of the CDR3 is 15 residues. The CDR3 DNA sequence: TGTGCCAGTACGCCCGGGACAGGGAAATCCTACGAGCAGTACTTC. Translation gives CASTPGTGKSYEQYF.

This chain uses TRBV3-1 (or the pseudogene TRBV3-2) with TRBJ2-7; D unresolved. The V end was cut by 1 base, the J end by 6 bases, with 13 bases between. Germline assignment: CDR1 LGHDT and CDR2 YNNKEL (reference sequence). This CDR3 has 14 residues. The CDR3 DNA follows: TGTGCCAGCAGCCAAGTTGAGTGGTCCGGCGAGCAGTACTTC. As protein: CASSQVEWSGEQYF.

This sequence joins TRBV30 and TRBJ1-1, with no clear D. The CDR3 totals 13 residues. The germline V gene encodes CDR1 GTSNPN and CDR2 SVGIG (reference sequence). V was pared by 1 base and J by 1 base, with 7 bases between. The CDR3 nucleotides read TGTGCCTGGAGTGGTACACCGAACACTGAAGCTTTCTTT. Protein sequence: CAWSGTPNTEAFF.

J is TRBJ1-2 and V is TRBV7-9; the D is unclear. The CDR3 has 16 amino acids. V was clipped by 5 bases and J by 5 bases, with 21 bases between them. The germline gives CDR1 SEHNR, CDR2 FQNEAQ (reference sequence). CDR3 nucleotides: TGTGCCAGCAGCCGTACGCGGAGGGCTCGGCTATATGGCTACACCTTC. This codes for CASSRTRRARLYGYTF.

The rearrangement links TRBV7-9 to TRBJ1-6; TRBD1 is a possible D gene (5 bases). The CDR3 runs 15 residues. Trimming pared 1 base from V and 7 bases from J, leaving 11 bases between. Germline V lookup: CDR1 SEHNR, CDR2 FQNEAQ (reference sequence). CDR3 sequence: CASSLDPGRNSPLHF. CDR3 in DNA: TGTGCCAGCAGCTTAGATCCAGGGCGCAATTCACCCCTCCACTTT. The entire variable domain, with the rest obtained from reference TRBV7-9 and TRBJ1-6, is as follows: DTGVSQNPRHKITKRGQNVTFRCDPISEHNRLYWYRQTLGQGPEFLTYFQNEAQLEKSRLLSDRFSAERPKGSFSTLEIQRTEQGDSAMYLCASSLDPGRNSPLHFGNGTRLTVT.

The chain couples TRBV3-1 (or the pseudogene TRBV3-2) to TRBJ1-1; perhaps TRBD1 as D (6 bases). The CDR3 runs to 16 residues. Germline-derived CDR1 and CDR2 are LGHDT and YNNKEL (reference sequence). V was pared by 1 base and J by 1 base, with 13 bases between. The CDR3 region has the DNA TGTGCCAGCAGCCAAGGAGGGCGCAGGGGGAACACTGAAGCTTTCTTT. This sequence encodes CASSQGGRRGNTEAFF.

The V call is TRBV28, the J call TRBJ1-2, with D perhaps TRBD1 (5 bases). The V gene's germline CDR1 is MDHEN and CDR2 SYDVKM. The CDR3 has 15 residues. The V end was cut by 5 bases, the J end by 7 bases, with 20 bases between. This chain's CDR3 is CASSPPPGFGGGYTF. DNA for the CDR3: TGTGCCAGCAGTCCTCCCCCAGGGTTCGGGGGTGGCTACACCTTC.

V usage is TRBV11-2 and J usage is TRBJ1-2; 8 bases map to TRBD1. This CDR3 comprises 17 residues. V was pared by 4 bases and J by 0 bases, with 10 bases of the junction left unmatched. The germline V gene has CDR1 SGHAT and CDR2 FQNNGV. CDR3 loop: CASSSGQGVGSNYGYTF. Written as DNA, the CDR3 is TGTGCCAGCAGCTCAGGACAGGGAGTGGGGTCTAACTATGGCTACACCTTC.

This clone was counted once. This chain joins TRBV9 and TRBJ2-7; possible D gene TRBD1, 5 bases. Germline loops: CDR1 SGDLS, CDR2 YYNGEE. The CDR3 sequence is 15 residues long. Trimming removed 1 base at V and 1 base at J, with 12 bases between. As DNA, the CDR3 is TGTGCCAGCAGCGTAACAACAGGTCGATCCTACGAGCAGTACTTC. This gives the protein CASSVTTGRSYEQYF.

V and J are TRBV4-2 and TRBJ2-3, with D possibly being TRBD2 (6 bases). Germline lookup yields CDR1 LGHNA and CDR2 YNFKEQ. V dropped 1 base and J dropped 0 bases, with 14 bases sitting between them. The CDR3 extends over 17 amino acids. This CDR3 is CASSQVGGAGSTDTQYF. CDR3 DNA sequence: TGTGCCAGCAGCCAAGTGGGGGGAGCGGGTAGCACAGATACGCAGTATTTT.

This clone was detected only once. J is TRBJ2-3 and V is TRBV24-1; the D gene is possibly TRBD1 (8 bases). CDR1 and CDR2 (germline): KGHDR, SFDVKD. The CDR3 totals 18 residues. The V end lost 3 bases, the J end lost 3 bases, and 21 bases lay between the germline ends. The CDR3 bases are TGTGCCACCAGTGATGCCAGACAGGGGAGGGTCGTAACAGATACGCAGTATTTT. Amino acid sequence: CATSDARQGRVVTDTQYF.

This clone was found once. The V and J genes are TRBV30 and TRBJ2-1, with 9 bases fitting TRBD2. Germline V gives CDR1 GTSNPN, CDR2 SVGIG (reference sequence). The CDR3 is 16 amino acids. V lost 2 bases and J lost 4; bases outside the gene matches: 9. The CDR3 nucleotides are TGTGCCTGGAGTACCGGACTAGCGCGAGGGTACAATGAGCAGTTCTTC. Translation: CAWSTGLARGYNEQFF. The variable domain in full, with the rest retrieved from reference TRBV30 and TRBJ2-1, is SQTIHQWPATLVQPVGSPLSLECTVEGTSNPNLYWYRQAAGRGLQLLFYSVGIGQISSEVPQNLSASRPQDRQFILSSKKLLLSDSGFYLCAWSTGLARGYNEQFFGPGTRLTVL.

The chain carries TRBV7-2 and TRBJ2-5, with D possibly matching TRBD1 (6 bases). Germline V gene lookup returns CDR1 SGHTA and CDR2 FQGNSA. Trimming took off 5 bases at V and 5 bases at J, with 18 bases between the two ends. CDR3 length: 15 amino acids. In DNA form, the CDR3 reads TGTGCCAGCAGCCCGCAACAGGGTGGGAAGGAGACCCAGTACTTC. Protein product: CASSPQQGGKETQYF.

This clone has at least ten counts. This chain uses TRBV2 with TRBJ1-1; D is unresolved. Looked up from germline, CDR1 is SNHLY and CDR2 is FYNNEI. The CDR3 contains 13 residues. The V gene lost 6 bases and the J gene lost 3 bases, with 11 bases spanning the gap. The CDR3 sequence is CASSPFRDTEAFF. In DNA form, the CDR3 reads TGTGCCAGCAGCCCTTTTCGGGACACTGAAGCTTTCTTT.

V and J are TRBV28 and TRBJ2-3; D might be TRBD1 (5 bases). The germline V and J ends were trimmed by 2 bases and 0 bases, with 6 bases remaining between them. Germline loops: CDR1 MDHEN, CDR2 SYDVKM. The CDR3 is 14 residues long. The chain's CDR3 is CASSLKGSTDTQYF. The CDR3 DNA sequence: TGTGCCAGCAGTTTAAAGGGGAGCACAGATACGCAGTATTTT.